This T cell receptor (beta chain) was profiled in a study of cytomegalovirus exposure and HLA in healthy donors. PCR involved 60 Vbeta and 13 Jbeta primers. Profiling relied on immunoSEQ multiplex PCR, and the TCRdb table lists in-frame clones only, not all of them. The sample yields fewer than 200,000 clones, 65% to 85% seen once. As for this clone: What it binds is not known.

Broader study findings: Prediction of most subjects' HLA-A and HLA-B alleles by TCR beta sequences was reportedly accurate. Trimming of TCR beta V- and J-genes showed a link, identified in a later analysis, to a missense DCLRE1C variant. Usually a TCR sequence was rare, but some public TCRs were found in many donors.

This clonotype was obtained from a woman aged 18-35 years in good health and CMV-seronegative. The sample consisted of PBMCs.

CDR3 nucleotide sequence: TGTGCCAGCAGCCAACAGGGGGTGTTTGGAAACACCATATATTTT. This encodes CASSQQGVFGNTIYF. The gene calls are TRBV14 and TRBJ1-3; the match to TRBD1 covers 7 bases. This CDR3 is built from 15 residues. Trimming took 2 bases from V and 3 from J; bases not matched to a gene: 4. Germline V gene sequence: CDR1 SGHDN, CDR2 FVKESK.